Below are 27 T cell receptor beta chains sequenced from a single sample in a study of T cells after yellow fever vaccination. TCRdb redid the calling of the 5' RACE reads with MiXCR, one entry per CDR3 protein. Of a few hundred thousand distinct CDR3 sequences in the sample, 6.7% were seen once. The starting material was CD4+ T cells sorted from PBMCs, obtained on the day of the yellow fever booster vaccination. The receptors were sampled from a man younger than 40 who received the YFV17D yellow fever vaccine.

The V gene is TRBV6-2 or TRBV6-3, the J gene TRBJ2-3; 12 bases agree with TRBD2. After removal of 11 bases from V and 0 bases from J, the junction contained 24 bases not matched to a gene. The germline V gene encodes CDR1 MNHEY and CDR2 SVGEGT. CDR3 length: 21 amino acids. The CDR3 spells CARGLAGRESERVPSTDTQYF. The DNA for the CDR3 is TGTGCCCGTGGACTAGCGGGGCGAGAGAGCGAGCGGGTTCCTAGCACAGATACGCAGTATTTT.

The chain recombines TRBV4-1 with TRBJ1-3; a possible D gene is TRBD1 (6 bases). CDR3 length: 16 residues. V lost 0 bases, J lost 15 bases, and 24 bases lay in between. Per germline, CDR1 MGHRA and CDR2 YSYEKL. The CDR3 DNA reads TGCGCCAGCAGCCAAGATCGCGAAGGGGGAACGTTTGGGAGATATTTT. Translated: CASSQDREGGTFGRYF.

The CDR3 region has the DNA TGTGCCTGGACCATCGGAGGGGAGTGGTATCGGGAGCAGTACTTC. Amino acids: CAWTIGGEWYREQYF. The chain couples TRBV30 to TRBJ2-7; perhaps TRBD2 as D (6 bases). The CDR3 sequence is 15 residues long. Germline lookup yields CDR1 GTSNPN and CDR2 SVGIG (reference sequence). V lost 4 bases, J lost 7 bases, and 23 bases lay in between. Looking up the rest from reference TRBV30 and TRBJ2-7 gives the full variable domain: SQTIHQWPATLVQPVGSPLSLECTVEGTSNPNLYWYRQAAGRGLQLLFYSVGIGQISSEVPQNLSASRPQDRQFILSSKKLLLSDSGFYLCAWTIGGEWYREQYFGPGTRLTVT.

As concerns this clonotype: Just one base apart from a much larger clone, this may be a read error. The V call is TRBV28, the J call TRBJ2-5, with no clear D. V was clipped by 7 bases and J by 5 bases, with 14 bases between them. CDR3 length: 13 amino acids. Germline V lookup: CDR1 MDHEN, CDR2 SYDVKM. The CDR3 DNA is TGTGCCAGCAAGCAGCCTTCCCACGAGACCCAGTACTTC. Translation: CASKQPSHETQYF.

This rearrangement joins TRBV2 to TRBJ2-1; possible D gene TRBD2, 6 bases. The CDR3 has 12 residues. The germline CDR1 and CDR2 sequences are SNHLY and FYNNEI. V lost 5 bases and J 15 bases, leaving 17 bases between the germline ends. CDR3 protein: CASSSERAARFF. The CDR3 DNA reads TGTGCCAGCAGTTCGGAGCGGGCGGCGAGGTTCTTC.

There are a few counts of this clonotype. The chain is built from TRBV5-4 and TRBJ2-1; 9 bases align to TRBD2. Germline V gene sequence: CDR1 SGHNT, CDR2 YYREEE (reference sequence). V was clipped by 2 bases and J by 7 bases; unmatched bases: 4. The CDR3 has 14 amino acids. The CDR3 spells CASSFSAGGNEQFF. The CDR3 DNA sequence: TGTGCCAGCAGCTTTTCGGCGGGAGGGAATGAGCAGTTCTTC.

There are a few counts of this clonotype. V usage is TRBV7-8 and J usage is TRBJ2-7; TRBD1 aligns across 8 bases. The V gene's germline CDR1 is SGHVS and CDR2 FQNEAQ. The V gene end was trimmed by 0 bases and the J gene end by 1 base; junction bases not matched to a gene: 2. CDR3 length: 15 amino acids. The CDR3 region has the DNA TGTGCCAGCAGCTTAGCGTGGACAGGGTCCTACGAGCAGTACTTC. Amino acids: CASSLAWTGSYEQYF.

Notes on this clonotype: The junction differs from germline at one of its ends, possibly a read error. The chain employs TRBV3-1 and TRBJ2-2, with a possible D match to TRBD2 (5 bases). Germline CDR1 and CDR2: LGHDT and YNNKEL (reference sequence). CDR3 size: 12 residues. Here the CDR3 DNA reads TGTGCCAGCAGCCAAAACACCGGGGAGCCGTTTTTT. Residues: CASSQNTGEPFF. Looking up the rest from reference TRBV3-1 and TRBJ2-2 gives the full variable domain: DTAVSQTPKYLVTQMGNDKSIKCEQNLGHDTMYWYKQDSKKFLKIMFSYNNKELIINETVPNRFSPKSPDKAHLNLHINSLELGDSAVYFCASSQNTGEPFFGEGSRLTVL.

This clonotype has more than one count but fewer than ten. The chain employs TRBV12-3 or TRBV12-4 and TRBJ2-5; D might be TRBD1 or TRBD2, each matching 5 bases. This CDR3 spans 15 amino acids. Trimming took 5 bases from V and 4 from J, leaving 17 bases between them. This CDR3 reads CASSVLDWDGETQYF. Written as DNA, the CDR3 is TGTGCCAGCAGTGTCCTAGATTGGGACGGAGAGACCCAGTACTTC.

This clonotype has a count of ten or more. The V gene is TRBV9, the J gene TRBJ2-2, with a possible D match to TRBD2 (6 bases). The CDR3 length is 15 residues. The V gene lost 2 bases and the J gene lost 0 bases, with 8 bases spanning the gap. Germline-derived CDR1 and CDR2 are SGDLS and YYNGEE. The CDR3 region is CASSVSGTNTGELFF. The CDR3 nucleotides read TGTGCCAGCAGCGTTAGCGGAACGAACACCGGGGAGCTGTTTTTT. Together with reference TRBV9 and TRBJ2-2, the CDR3 gives the full variable domain: DSGVTQTPKHLITATGQRVTLRCSPRSGDLSVYWYQQSLDQGLQFLIQYYNGEERAKGNILERFSAQQFPDLHSELNLSSLELGDSALYFCASSVSGTNTGELFFGEGSRLTVL.

This clonotype was observed a few times. The V and J genes are TRBV7-9 and TRBJ2-7; 10 nucleotides line up with TRBD2. This CDR3 spans 14 amino acids. Germline V lookup: CDR1 SEHNR, CDR2 FQNEAQ (reference sequence). With 7 bases clipped from V and 4 bases from J, the junction kept 7 bases outside the gene matches. The chain's CDR3 is CASTRPSGSYEQYF. The CDR3 region has the DNA TGTGCCAGCACCCGACCTAGCGGGAGTTACGAGCAGTACTTC.

This clonotype was seen only a few times. The genes are TRBV12-3 or TRBV12-4 and TRBJ2-7; D is perhaps TRBD1 (5 bases). The V and J ends lost 6 bases and 8 bases respectively, with 17 bases between them. The CDR3 totals 13 residues. The CDR3: CASSLKTVHQQYF. The CDR3 DNA follows: TGTGCCAGCAGCTTAAAGACAGTGCATCAGCAGTACTTC.

This clonotype was counted at least ten times. This chain links TRBV20-1 with TRBJ2-5; D uncertain. The V end lost 3 bases, the J end lost 2 bases, and 10 bases lay between the germline ends. Germline lookup yields CDR1 DFQATT and CDR2 SNEGSKA (reference sequence). CDR3 length: 13 residues. The CDR3: CSASSFGQETQYF. In nucleotides, the CDR3 is TGCAGTGCTAGCTCCTTTGGTCAAGAGACCCAGTACTTC.

The V gene is TRBV7-2, the J gene TRBJ2-7, with TRBD2 matching 13 bases. CDR1 is SGHTA, CDR2 FQGNSA, per germline. The J segment lost 5 bases and the V segment lost 4 bases, leaving 8 bases of the junction unmatched. The CDR3 length is 16 residues. The DNA of the CDR3 is TGTGCCAGCAGCTCAGGGACTAGCGGGACGGTGAACGAGCAGTACTTC. Its protein is CASSSGTSGTVNEQYF.

This clonotype came up many times. This sequence joins TRBV7-2 and TRBJ2-3, with D hard to call. The CDR3 is 14 amino acids. The germline gives CDR1 SGHTA, CDR2 FQGNSA. Trimming removed 7 bases at V and 7 bases at J, with 18 bases between. The CDR3 is CASTLDGNSNTQYF. The DNA of the CDR3 is TGTGCCAGCACCCTCGACGGAAACAGCAATACGCAGTATTTT.

J is TRBJ2-3 and V is TRBV4-3, with TRBD1 identical over 8 bases. Germline assignment: CDR1 LGHNA and CDR2 YSLEER. The CDR3 sequence is 13 residues long. With 4 bases clipped from V and 5 bases from J, the junction kept 2 bases outside the gene matches. CDR3 DNA sequence: TGCGCCAGCAGCCTTACAGGGGGAGATACGCAGTATTTT. Its translation is CASSLTGGDTQYF.

This clonotype was counted at least ten times. The J gene is TRBJ2-7, the V gene TRBV11-2; D is uncertain. Germline values: CDR1 SGHAT, CDR2 FQNNGV. Trimming cost V 2 bases and J 2 bases, with 10 bases left between them. The CDR3 runs to 14 residues. CDR3 coding DNA: TGTGCCAGCAGCTTAAGTGGGCTAACCTACGAGCAGTACTTC. Protein sequence: CASSLSGLTYEQYF.

The sample holds a few counts of this clonotype. This chain joins TRBV20-1 and TRBJ2-5; 12 nucleotides agree with TRBD2. CDR1 DFQATT and CDR2 SNEGSKA come from the germline V gene (reference sequence). V gave up 5 bases and J gave up 3 bases; unmatched junction bases: 7. The CDR3 runs to 15 residues. CDR3 loop: CSAVRLAGDKETQYF. As DNA, the CDR3 is TGCAGTGCTGTACGACTAGCGGGAGATAAAGAGACCCAGTACTTC.

This clonotype was counted a single time. The rearrangement joins TRBV5-1 to TRBJ1-1; TRBD1 might be the D (5 bases). CDR1 and CDR2 from the germline V gene are SGHRS and YFSETQ. Trimming shortened V by 5 bases and J by 1 base, and 12 bases separated the two germline ends. This CDR3 has 14 residues. The CDR3 DNA reads TGCGCCAGCAGTTTACAGGCCTCGAACACTGAAGCTTTCTTT. Encoded protein: CASSLQASNTEAFF.

This clonotype occurred many times. The chain is built from TRBV18 and TRBJ2-5, with 7 positions matching TRBD2. The CDR3 extends over 15 amino acids. Germline V gene data show CDR1 as KGHSH and CDR2 as LQKENI. The junction had 7 bases not matched to a gene; V was cut back by 0 bases and J by 6 bases. Here the CDR3 DNA reads TGTGCCAGCTCACCACCGAGTACTAGCGTGCAGACCCAGTACTTC. Encoded protein: CASSPPSTSVQTQYF.

This clonotype came up many times. V is TRBV19 and J is TRBJ2-3; TRBD2 aligns across 8 bases. Germline V gives CDR1 LNHDA, CDR2 SQIVND (reference sequence). The CDR3 covers 15 residues. Unmatched junction bases numbered 4, after V lost 1 base and J lost 4 bases. DNA for the CDR3: TGTGCCAGTAGTATAGCGGGAGGGCCGTCAGATACGCAGTATTTT. It codes for CASSIAGGPSDTQYF.

V gene TRBV3-1 combines with J gene TRBJ1-3; D is undetermined. Per the germline V gene, CDR1 is LGHDT and CDR2 is YNNKEL (reference sequence). The CDR3 loop spans 14 amino acids. The V end lost 1 base, the J end lost 3 bases, and 7 bases lay between the germline ends. The CDR3 protein is CASSQVTDGNTIYF. As DNA, the CDR3 is TGTGCCAGCAGCCAAGTAACGGATGGAAACACCATATATTTT.

This clonotype has more than one count but fewer than ten. This chain joins TRBV28 and TRBJ2-4; 7 nucleotides agree with TRBD1. V dropped 5 bases and J dropped 0; count of bases not matched to a gene: 10. The CDR3 contains 17 residues. Germline V gene lookup returns CDR1 MDHEN and CDR2 SYDVKM. CDR3 coding DNA: TGTGCCAGCAGTCCGCAGGGGGAGATACTAGCCAAAAACATTCAGTACTTC. It yields the protein CASSPQGEILAKNIQYF.

This clonotype has at least ten counts. V is TRBV27 and J is TRBJ2-7, with 12 bases identical to TRBD1. With 5 bases clipped from V and 4 bases from J, the junction kept 6 bases outside the gene matches. The CDR3 spans 15 residues. Germline V gene sequence: CDR1 MNHEY, CDR2 SMNVEV (reference sequence). DNA for the CDR3: TGTGCCAGCAGTGGACCGGGACAGGGGGCATACGAGCAGTACTTC. Residues: CASSGPGQGAYEQYF.

Turning to this clonotype: With a much larger clone just one base away, this may be a read error. This chain links TRBV18 with TRBJ2-5; no firm D call. This CDR3 has 16 amino acids. CDR1 and CDR2 from the germline V gene are KGHSH and LQKENI. CDR3 nucleotides: TGTGTCAGCTCGATAAACGCCGGACGGATTAAAGAGACCCAGTACTTC. As protein: CVSSINAGRIKETQYF.

This clonotype was detected ten times or more. The rearrangement uses TRBV7-2 and TRBJ2-3, with TRBD2 matching 8 bases. The CDR3 sequence is 16 residues long. J lost 0 bases, V lost 6 bases, and 8 bases had no gene match. The germline gives CDR1 SGHTA, CDR2 FQGNSA. CDR3: CASSVVAGGSTDTQYF. The CDR3 DNA reads as TGTGCCAGCAGTGTGGTTGCGGGAGGCAGCACAGATACGCAGTATTTT.

This clonotype was picked up many times. The chain recombines TRBV5-1 with TRBJ2-3, with 10 bases fitting TRBD2. The CDR3 is 16 amino acids. V lost 4 bases to trimming and J lost 4 bases; unmatched junction nucleotides: 9. The germline V gene has CDR1 SGHRS and CDR2 YFSETQ. CDR3 coding DNA: TGCGCCAGCAGCCTGATGAGCGGGAGGGCGGCAGATACGCAGTATTTT. Translation: CASSLMSGRAADTQYF.